This T cell receptor beta chain appears in the sequencing data of a study of shared clonotypes between healthy human individuals. Study-level findings and limits: Investigators expected sequencing depth to affect clonotype sharing among donors.

Note on this clone: Its antigen is as yet unknown.

The trim removed 4 bases at V and 5 bases at J, leaving 11 bases unmatched. Germline V gene lookup returns CDR1 GTSNPN and CDR2 SVGIG (reference sequence). CDR3 length: 14 amino acids. Only in-frame clones appear in the TCRdb table, and some are missing; sequencing was by immunoSEQ multiplex PCR. Of 1.5 million to 2.5 million clones in the sample, about 95% were seen once. As defined, naive CD8 cells were CD45RO-negative and positively selected for CCR7, with terminally differentiated effector memory CD45RA+ cells excluded. The receptor was isolated from a young man in good health. The source material was naive CD8+ T cells sorted from blood. This chain joins TRBV30 and TRBJ2-7, with TRBD2 matching over 7 bases. The DNA for the CDR3 is TGTGCCTGGACCCCGGGGAGGGGAATAGACGAGCAGTACTTC. It translates to CAWTPGRGIDEQYF.